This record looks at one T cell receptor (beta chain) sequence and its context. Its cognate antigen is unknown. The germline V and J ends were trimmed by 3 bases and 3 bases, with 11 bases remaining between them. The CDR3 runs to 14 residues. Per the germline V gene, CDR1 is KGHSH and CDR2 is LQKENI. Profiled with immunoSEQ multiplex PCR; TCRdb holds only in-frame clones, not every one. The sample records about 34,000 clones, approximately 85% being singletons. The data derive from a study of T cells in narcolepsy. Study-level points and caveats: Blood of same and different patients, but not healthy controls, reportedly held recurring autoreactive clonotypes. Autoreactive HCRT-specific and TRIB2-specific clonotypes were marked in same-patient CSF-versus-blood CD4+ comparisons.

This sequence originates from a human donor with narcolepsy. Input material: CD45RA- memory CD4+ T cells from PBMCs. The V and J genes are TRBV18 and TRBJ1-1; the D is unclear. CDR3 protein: CASSPRQVDTEAFF. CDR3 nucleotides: TGTGCCAGCTCACCGAGGCAGGTGGACACTGAAGCTTTCTTT.